This T cell receptor beta chain was retrieved from a study of blood T cell repertoires in COVID-19. Study context: COVID-19 samples, acute and convalescent, were from the United States, Italy and Spain. In each case, the material was cDNA or gDNA derived from T cells, B-cell-depleted T cells, or PBMCs.

Trimming took off 1 base at V and 3 bases at J, with 13 bases between the two ends. There are 15 residues in the CDR3. CDR1 SGHRS and CDR2 YFSETQ come from the germline V gene. This clone was recorded at least ten times. Original analysis: Nucleated cell number was recorded as an estimate derived from reference gene primer amplification. TCRdb's table, derived via immunoSEQ multiplex PCR, lists solely in-frame clones and lacks some. The V and J calls and clone size are taken from that table; D and trimming were inferred from the DNA. The data show about 170,000 clones, 90% seen once. The chain recombines TRBV5-1 with TRBJ1-1; D gene uncertain. The TCR sequence derives from a man aged 50 or older with acute or convalescent COVID-19. Material for sequencing was peripheral blood. CDR3 sequence: CASSLFGTVDTEAFF. CDR3 nucleotide sequence: TGCGCCAGCAGCTTGTTCGGTACGGTGGACACTGAAGCTTTCTTT.